A single sample is the source of the 10 T cell receptor beta chains below, sequenced in a study of OX40 agonist ivuxolimab in advanced cancers. The method was immunoSEQ multiplex PCR; TCRdb's version includes in-frame clones alone and lacks a portion of them. The sample yields about 96,000 clones, roughly 88% seen once. The input for sequencing was CD4+ or CD8+ T cells sorted from blood, taken in a trial of the OX40 agonist ivuxolimab. These receptors originate from an adult with an advanced solid tumor such as melanoma, head and neck, liver or kidney cancer.

The gene calls are TRBV7-8 and TRBJ1-6; D may be TRBD1 (5 bases). Germline-derived CDR1 and CDR2 are SGHVS and FQNEAQ. V lost 6 bases, J lost 7 bases, and 19 bases lay in between. The CDR3 sequence is 16 residues long. The CDR3: CASRQDWSLGNSPLHF. As DNA, the CDR3 is TGTGCCAGCAGACAGGATTGGTCCCTCGGGAATTCACCCCTCCACTTT.

This sequence joins TRBV25-1 and TRBJ1-4; D is unclear. Germline CDR1 MGHDK, CDR2 SYGVNS. Trimming shortened V by 4 bases and J by 10 bases, and 16 bases separated the two germline ends. CDR3 length equals 14 residues. The CDR3 here is CASSAKGFVAKLFF. CDR3 DNA sequence: TGTGCCAGCAGTGCGAAAGGGTTTGTTGCAAAACTGTTTTTT.

The chain uses TRBV18 and TRBJ2-2, with 8 positions matching TRBD1. Trimming cost V 3 bases and J 6 bases; bases outside gene matches: 12. CDR1 is KGHSH and CDR2 is LQKENI in the germline V gene. This CDR3 is built from 17 residues. DNA of the CDR3: TGTGCCAGCTCACCGACCCGGACAGGGTCCAATTCCGGGGAGCTGTTTTTT. Protein product: CASSPTRTGSNSGELFF. The variable domain in full, with the rest retrieved from reference TRBV18 and TRBJ2-2, is NAGVMQNPRHLVRRRGQEARLRCSPMKGHSHVYWYRQLPEEGLKFMVYLQKENIIDESGMPKERFSAEFPKEGPSILRIQQVVRGDSAAYFCASSPTRTGSNSGELFFGEGSRLTVL.

V usage is TRBV5-4 and J usage is TRBJ2-3; 8 bases map to TRBD2. The CDR3 is 15 residues long. Germline V gene lookup returns CDR1 SGHNT and CDR2 YYREEE (reference sequence). Trimming cost V 0 bases and J 0 bases; bases outside gene matches: 0. CDR3 sequence reads: CASSLASGSTDTQYF. The CDR3 nucleotides read TGTGCCAGCAGCTTGGCTAGCGGGAGCACAGATACGCAGTATTTT.

V is TRBV10-1 and J is TRBJ2-7; possible D gene TRBD2, 6 bases. This CDR3 contains 15 residues. V lost 4 bases and J 0 bases, leaving 13 bases between the germline ends. Germline V gene data show CDR1 as WNHNN and CDR2 as SYGVQD (reference sequence). CDR3 DNA sequence: TGCGCCAGCAGTGGGGGGAGGTCAAGCTCCTACGAGCAGTACTTC. It specifies CASSGGRSSSYEQYF.

Concerning this clone itself: This could be a read error, since a much larger clone is one nucleotide away. Other DNA sequences in the same sample also yield this CDR3. The chain is built from TRBV5-1 and TRBJ1-1; possible D gene TRBD1, 5 bases. Germline loops: CDR1 SGHRS, CDR2 YFSETQ. CDR3 length: 13 amino acids. Deletions cut 1 base from V and 4 bases from J, with 8 bases between. Here the CDR3 reads CASSLRGGTEAFF. The CDR3 region has the DNA TGCGCCAGCAGCTTGCGGGGGGGCACTGAAGCTTTCTTT.

Only one count was recorded for this clone. The chain combines TRBV7-8 with TRBJ1-1; D is unclear. Germline values: CDR1 SGHVS, CDR2 FQNEAQ. The CDR3 sequence is 13 residues long. Trimming pared 5 bases from V and 8 bases from J, leaving 15 bases between. The CDR3 DNA reads as TGTGCCAGCAGCCTTAACGTTGGGGTCGAAGCTTTCTTT. It yields the protein CASSLNVGVEAFF.

The V call is TRBV5-1, the J call TRBJ2-4; no definite D call. CDR3 length equals 16 residues. From germline, CDR1 is SGHRS and CDR2 YFSETQ. Trimming took off 0 bases at V and 1 base at J, with 11 bases between the two ends. The CDR3 nucleotides are TGCGCCAGCAGCTTGGAAGGGTTGGTGGCCAAAAACATTCAGTACTTC. Translating it yields CASSLEGLVAKNIQYF.

The rearrangement uses TRBV6-5 and TRBJ2-3, with TRBD1 matching 12 bases. CDR3 length: 16 residues. Losses at the gene ends were 4 bases for V and 6 bases for J; bases not matched to a gene: 8. The V gene's germline CDR1 is MNHEY and CDR2 SVGAGI. The CDR3 spells CASSSAGTGGRDTQYF. CDR3 DNA: TGTGCCAGCAGTTCCGCCGGGACAGGGGGCAGGGATACGCAGTATTTT.

As DNA, the CDR3 is TGCGCCAGCAGCCAGAGCTTGGACAGGGTGAGGGAGACCCAGTACTTC. Its translation: CASSQSLDRVRETQYF. This rearrangement joins TRBV4-1 to TRBJ2-5, with 8 nucleotides matching TRBD1. The V segment lost 3 bases and the J segment 5 bases; nucleotides outside the gene matches: 11. The germline V gene has CDR1 MGHRA and CDR2 YSYEKL. CDR3 length: 16 amino acids.